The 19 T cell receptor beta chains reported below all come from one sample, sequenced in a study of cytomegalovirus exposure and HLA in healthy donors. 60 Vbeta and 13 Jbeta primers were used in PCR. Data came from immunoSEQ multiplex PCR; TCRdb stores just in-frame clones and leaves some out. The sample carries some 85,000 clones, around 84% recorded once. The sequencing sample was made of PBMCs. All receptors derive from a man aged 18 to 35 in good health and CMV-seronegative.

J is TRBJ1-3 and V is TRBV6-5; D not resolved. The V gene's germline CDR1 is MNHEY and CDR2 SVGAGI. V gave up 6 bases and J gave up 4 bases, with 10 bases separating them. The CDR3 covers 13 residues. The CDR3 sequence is CASRKGAGNTIYF. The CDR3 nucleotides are TGTGCCAGCAGGAAGGGAGCGGGAAACACCATATATTTT.

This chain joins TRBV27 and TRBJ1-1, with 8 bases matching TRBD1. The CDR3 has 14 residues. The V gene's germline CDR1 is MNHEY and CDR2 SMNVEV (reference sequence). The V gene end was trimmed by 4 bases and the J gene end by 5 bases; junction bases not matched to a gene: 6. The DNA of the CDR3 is TGTGCCAGCAGTTATGGGACAGGCGGGACTGAAGCTTTCTTT. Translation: CASSYGTGGTEAFF.

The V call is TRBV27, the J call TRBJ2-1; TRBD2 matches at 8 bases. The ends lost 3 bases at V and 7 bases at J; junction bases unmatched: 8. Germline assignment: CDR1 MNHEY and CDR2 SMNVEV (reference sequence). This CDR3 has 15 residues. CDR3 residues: CASSFPAGVRNEQFF. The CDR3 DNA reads TGTGCCAGCAGTTTCCCAGCGGGAGTCAGGAATGAGCAGTTCTTC.

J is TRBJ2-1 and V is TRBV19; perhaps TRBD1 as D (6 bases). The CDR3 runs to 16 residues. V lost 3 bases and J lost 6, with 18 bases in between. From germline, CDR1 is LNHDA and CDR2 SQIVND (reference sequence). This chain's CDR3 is CASSIRQGTTLNEQFF. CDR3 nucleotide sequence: TGTGCCAGTAGTATCCGGCAGGGGACCACCCTCAATGAGCAGTTCTTC.

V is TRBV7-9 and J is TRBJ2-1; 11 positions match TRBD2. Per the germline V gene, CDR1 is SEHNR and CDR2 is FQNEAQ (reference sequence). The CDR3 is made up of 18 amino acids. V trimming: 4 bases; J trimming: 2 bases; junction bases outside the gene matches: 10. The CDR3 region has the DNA TGTGCCAGCAGCTCCCCCCCCGGGACTAGCGGCACCTACAATGAGCAGTTCTTC. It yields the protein CASSSPPGTSGTYNEQFF. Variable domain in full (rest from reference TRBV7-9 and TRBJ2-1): DTGVSQNPRHKITKRGQNVTFRCDPISEHNRLYWYRQTLGQGPEFLTYFQNEAQLEKSRLLSDRFSAERPKGSFSTLEIQRTEQGDSAMYLCASSSPPGTSGTYNEQFFGPGTRLTVL.

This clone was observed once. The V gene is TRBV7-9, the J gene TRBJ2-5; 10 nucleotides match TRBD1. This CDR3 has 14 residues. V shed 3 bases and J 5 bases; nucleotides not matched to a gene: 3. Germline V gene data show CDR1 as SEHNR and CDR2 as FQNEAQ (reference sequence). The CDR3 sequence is CASSLTGGGETQYF. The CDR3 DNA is TGTGCCAGCAGCTTGACAGGGGGCGGGGAGACCCAGTACTTC. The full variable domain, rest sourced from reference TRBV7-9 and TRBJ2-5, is DTGVSQNPRHKITKRGQNVTFRCDPISEHNRLYWYRQTLGQGPEFLTYFQNEAQLEKSRLLSDRFSAERPKGSFSTLEIQRTEQGDSAMYLCASSLTGGGETQYFGPGTRLLVL.

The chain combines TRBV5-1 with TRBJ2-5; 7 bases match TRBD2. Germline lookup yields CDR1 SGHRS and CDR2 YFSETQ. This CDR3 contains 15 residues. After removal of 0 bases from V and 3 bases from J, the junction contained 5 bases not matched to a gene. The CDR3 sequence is CASSLAGGEKETQYF. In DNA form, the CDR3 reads TGCGCCAGCAGCTTGGCTGGGGGGGAGAAAGAGACCCAGTACTTC. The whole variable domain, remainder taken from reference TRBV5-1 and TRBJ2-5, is KAGVTQTPRYLIKTRGQQVTLSCSPISGHRSVSWYQQTPGQGLQFLFEYFSETQRNKGNFPGRFSGRQFSNSRSEMNVSTLELGDSALYLCASSLAGGEKETQYFGPGTRLLVL.

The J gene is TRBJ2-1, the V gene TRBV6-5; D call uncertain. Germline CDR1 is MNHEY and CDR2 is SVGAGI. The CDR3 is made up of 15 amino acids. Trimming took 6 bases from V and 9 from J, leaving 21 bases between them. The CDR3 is CASSLQALGVSEQFF. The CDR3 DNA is TGTGCCAGCAGCCTCCAGGCCCTGGGTGTCAGTGAGCAGTTCTTC.

CDR3 sequence reads: CASSIAGAGELFF. The CDR3 DNA sequence: TGTGCCAGTAGTATTGCGGGAGCCGGGGAGCTGTTTTTT. The gene calls are TRBV19 and TRBJ2-2; 7 bases align to TRBD2. In germline, CDR1 is LNHDA, CDR2 SQIVND (reference sequence). The trim removed 3 bases at V and 6 bases at J, leaving 1 base unmatched. The CDR3 length is 13 residues.

The CDR3 reads CASSATTGTGDSPLHF. The CDR3 nucleotides read TGCGCCAGCAGTGCAACAACCGGGACAGGAGATTCACCCCTCCACTTT. The chain employs TRBV10-2 and TRBJ1-6; 8 bases are shared with TRBD1. This CDR3 comprises 16 residues. In germline, CDR1 is WSHSY, CDR2 SAAADI. V lost 4 bases to trimming and J lost 8 bases; unmatched junction nucleotides: 10.

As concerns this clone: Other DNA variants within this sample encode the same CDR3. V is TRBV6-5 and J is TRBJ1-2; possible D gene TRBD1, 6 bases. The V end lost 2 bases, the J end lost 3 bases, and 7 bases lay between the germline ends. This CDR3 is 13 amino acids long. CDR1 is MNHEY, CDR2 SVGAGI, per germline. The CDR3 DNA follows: TGTGCCAGCAGTTACGGGGGCTACTATGGCTACACCTTC. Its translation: CASSYGGYYGYTF.

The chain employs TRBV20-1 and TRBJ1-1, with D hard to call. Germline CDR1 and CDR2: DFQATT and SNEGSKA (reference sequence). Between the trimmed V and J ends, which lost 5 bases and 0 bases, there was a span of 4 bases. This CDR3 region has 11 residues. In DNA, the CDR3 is TGCAGTGCTCCTATGAACACTGAAGCTTTCTTT. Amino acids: CSAPMNTEAFF.

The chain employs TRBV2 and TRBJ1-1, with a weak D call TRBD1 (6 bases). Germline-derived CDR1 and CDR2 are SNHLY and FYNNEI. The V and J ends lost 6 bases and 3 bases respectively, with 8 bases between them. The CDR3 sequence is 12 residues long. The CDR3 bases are TGTGCCAGCAGGCAGGGGTACACTGAAGCTTTCTTT. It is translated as CASRQGYTEAFF.

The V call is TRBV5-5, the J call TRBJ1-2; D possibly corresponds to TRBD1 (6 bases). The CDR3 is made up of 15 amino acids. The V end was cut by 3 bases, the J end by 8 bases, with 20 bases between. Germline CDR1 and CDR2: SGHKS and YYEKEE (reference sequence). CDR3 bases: TGTGCCAGCAGCTCCTCATGGACAGCCTCCGGGGGCTACACCTTC. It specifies CASSSSWTASGGYTF.

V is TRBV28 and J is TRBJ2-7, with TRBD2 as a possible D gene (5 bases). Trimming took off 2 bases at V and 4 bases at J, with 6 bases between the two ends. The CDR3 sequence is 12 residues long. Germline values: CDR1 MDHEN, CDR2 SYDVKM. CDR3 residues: CASSLEGYEQYF. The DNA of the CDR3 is TGTGCCAGCAGTTTAGAGGGTTACGAGCAGTACTTC.

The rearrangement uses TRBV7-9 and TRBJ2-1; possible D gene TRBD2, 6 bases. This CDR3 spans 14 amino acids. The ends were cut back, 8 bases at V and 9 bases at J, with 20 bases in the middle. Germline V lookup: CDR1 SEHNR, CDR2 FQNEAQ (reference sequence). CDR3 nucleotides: TGTGCCAGCGCGGCTCTAGCGACAAACGGTGAGCAGTTCTTC. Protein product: CASAALATNGEQFF.

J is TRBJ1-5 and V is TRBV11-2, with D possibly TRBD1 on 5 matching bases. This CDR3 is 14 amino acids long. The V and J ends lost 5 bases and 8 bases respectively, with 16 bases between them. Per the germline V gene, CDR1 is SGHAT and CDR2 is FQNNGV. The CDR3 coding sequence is TGTGCCAGCAGCGTATCGGGGGTTGTGGAGCCCCAGCATTTT. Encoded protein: CASSVSGVVEPQHF.

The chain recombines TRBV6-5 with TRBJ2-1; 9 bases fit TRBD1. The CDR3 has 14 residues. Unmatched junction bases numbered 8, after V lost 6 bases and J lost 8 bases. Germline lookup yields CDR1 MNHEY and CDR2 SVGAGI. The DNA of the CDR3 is TGTGCCAGCAGGGATACAGGGGGCTGGGATGAGCAGTTCTTC. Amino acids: CASRDTGGWDEQFF.

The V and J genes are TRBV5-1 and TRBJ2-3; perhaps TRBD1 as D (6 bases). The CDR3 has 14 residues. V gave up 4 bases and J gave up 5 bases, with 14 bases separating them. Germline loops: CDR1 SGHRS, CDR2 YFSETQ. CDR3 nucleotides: TGCGCCAGCAGCGAGGGGGAGCGGATAGATACGCAGTATTTT. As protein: CASSEGERIDTQYF.